This T cell receptor beta chain stems from a study of T cells after posttransplantation cyclophosphamide. Remarks on this clone: Its antigen is still unknown.

General study results and limits: TRB clonality was highly associated with recipient CMV seropositivity and reactivation.

This CDR3 has 16 amino acids. Measured with immunoSEQ multiplex PCR; TCRdb has only the in-frame clones, and not every one. Here the sample spans about 47,000 clones, about 91% being singletons. This sequence originates from a woman aged 50 to 60 in good health and a related stem cell transplant donor. The sequencing input was PBMCs. The chain carries TRBV21-1 and TRBJ2-7; the table's D call, TRBD1, was not checked against the DNA. TRBV21-1 is tagged as a pseudogene. DNA for the CDR3: TGTGCCAGCAGCAATTCCTCCCGGGACACAAGAGTCCGGCAGTACTTC. Residues: CASSNSSRDTRVRQYF.